This TCR beta chain originates from a study of T cells in Graves' hyperthyroidism and ophthalmopathy. From RNA transcripts, TCR beta CDR3 regions were amplified. The HTBI primer set served for first-round RT-PCR of the TCR CDR3. One entry per CDR3 protein, called by TCRdb with MiXCR from the multiplex PCR reads. The data show fewer than 650,000 distinct CDR3 sequences, with approximately 14% seen just once and around 14% held by the top ten. This clonotype was observed at least ten times. The CDR3 length is 15 residues. Germline V CDR1 and CDR2: SGHDN, FVKESK. With 1 base removed from V and 5 bases from J, the gap between germline ends came to 14 bases.

The source material was blood. The receptor was isolated from a middle-aged woman with Graves' hyperthyroidism. This chain links TRBV14 with TRBJ2-5; D may be TRBD1 or TRBD2 (5 bases each). DNA for the CDR3: TGTGCCAGCAGCCAAGCGTTGGGGGTCGCGGAGACCCAGTACTTC. It is translated as CASSQALGVAETQYF.